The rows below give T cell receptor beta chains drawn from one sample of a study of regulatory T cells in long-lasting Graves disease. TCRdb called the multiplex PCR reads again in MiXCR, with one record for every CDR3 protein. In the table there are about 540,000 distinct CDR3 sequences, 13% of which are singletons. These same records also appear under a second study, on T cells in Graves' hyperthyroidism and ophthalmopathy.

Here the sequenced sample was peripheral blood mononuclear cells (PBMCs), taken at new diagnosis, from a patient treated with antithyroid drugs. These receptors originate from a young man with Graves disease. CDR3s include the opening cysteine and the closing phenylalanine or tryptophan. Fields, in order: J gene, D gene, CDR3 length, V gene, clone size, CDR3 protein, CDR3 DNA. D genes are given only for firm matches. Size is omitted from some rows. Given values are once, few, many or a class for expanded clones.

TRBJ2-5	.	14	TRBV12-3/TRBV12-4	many	CASSPTGGQETQYF	TGTGCCAGCAGTCCAACGGGCGGGCAAGAGACCCAGTACTTC
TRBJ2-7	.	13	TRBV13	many	CASGRALTYEQYF	TGTGCCAGCGGAAGGGCTCTTACCTACGAGCAGTACTTC
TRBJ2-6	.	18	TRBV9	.	CASSGARGNSAGANVLTF	TGTGCCAGCAGCGGGGCTAGGGGAAATTCAGCTGGGGCCAACGTCCTGACTTTC
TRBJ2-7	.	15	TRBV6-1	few	CASSKGTTTSYEQYF	TGTGCCAGCAGCAAAGGGACAACGACCTCCTACGAGCAGTACTTC
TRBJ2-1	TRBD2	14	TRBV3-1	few	CASSQRLAGSPGFF	TGTGCCAGCAGCCAGAGACTAGCGGGATCACCCGGGTTCTTC
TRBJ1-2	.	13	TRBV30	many	CAWSVTLLYGYTF	TGTGCCTGGAGTGTAACTCTTCTTTATGGCTACACCTTC
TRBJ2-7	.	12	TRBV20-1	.	CSASKQGNEQYF	TGCAGTGCATCTAAACAGGGTAACGAGCAGTACTTC
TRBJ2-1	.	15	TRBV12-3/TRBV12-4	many	CASKPGRSSYNEQFF	TGTGCCAGCAAGCCCGGGAGAAGCTCCTACAATGAGCAGTTCTTC
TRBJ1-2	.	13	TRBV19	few	CASRTGMGDGYTF	TGTGCCAGTAGGACGGGTATGGGTGATGGCTACACCTTC
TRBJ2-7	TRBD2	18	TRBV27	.	CASSLPGTSGRMSFQQYF	TGTGCCAGCAGTTTACCCGGGACTAGCGGGAGGATGAGTTTCCAGCAGTACTTC
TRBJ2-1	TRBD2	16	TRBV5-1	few	CATQTGTSGFYNEQFF	TGCGCCACACAAACCGGGACTAGCGGTTTCTACAATGAGCAGTTCTTC
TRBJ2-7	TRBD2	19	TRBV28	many	CASRGNGLAGFGISYEQYF	TGTGCCAGCAGGGGGAATGGACTAGCGGGTTTTGGTATATCCTACGAGCAGTACTTC
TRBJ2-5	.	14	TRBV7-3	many	CASSLGSPTGTQYF	TGTGCCAGCAGCTTAGGTTCCCCGACAGGGACCCAGTACTTC
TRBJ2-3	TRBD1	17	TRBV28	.	CASSRPRGTGGRDTQYF	TGTGCCAGCAGTCGACCGCGAGGGACAGGGGGTAGGGATACGCAGTATTTT
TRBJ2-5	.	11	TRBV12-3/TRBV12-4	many	CASGEQETQYF	TGTGCCAGCGGGGAGCAAGAGACCCAGTACTTC
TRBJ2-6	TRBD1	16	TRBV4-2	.	CASSQAGGSGANVLTF	TGTGCCAGCAGCCAAGCAGGGGGCTCTGGGGCCAACGTCCTGACTTTC